Reported below is one TCR beta chain. What it binds is unknown. Profiled with immunoSEQ multiplex PCR; TCRdb holds only in-frame clones, not every one. The table lists tens of thousands of clones, about 86% of them singletons. This entry belongs to a study of OX40 agonist ivuxolimab in advanced cancers. CDR1 is MNHEY, CDR2 SVGAGI, per germline. The CDR3 runs to 15 residues. The ends lost 6 bases at V and 0 bases at J; junction bases unmatched: 5. Findings of the study overall: By week 6 at 0.1 to 3.0 mg/kg, blood CD4+ and CD8+ T cells had expanded clonally. The study found that CD8+ T cells averaged more expanded clones than CD4+.

The V call is TRBV6-5, the J call TRBJ1-5; 7 nucleotides align to TRBD1. The TCR sequence derives from an adult with an advanced solid tumor such as melanoma, head and neck, liver or kidney cancer. The sequences come from CD4+ or CD8+ T cells sorted from blood, collected in a trial of the OX40 agonist ivuxolimab. The CDR3 bases are TGTGCCAGCAGCCGCGGACAGGTTAGCAATCAGCCCCAGCATTTT. This translates into CASSRGQVSNQPQHF.